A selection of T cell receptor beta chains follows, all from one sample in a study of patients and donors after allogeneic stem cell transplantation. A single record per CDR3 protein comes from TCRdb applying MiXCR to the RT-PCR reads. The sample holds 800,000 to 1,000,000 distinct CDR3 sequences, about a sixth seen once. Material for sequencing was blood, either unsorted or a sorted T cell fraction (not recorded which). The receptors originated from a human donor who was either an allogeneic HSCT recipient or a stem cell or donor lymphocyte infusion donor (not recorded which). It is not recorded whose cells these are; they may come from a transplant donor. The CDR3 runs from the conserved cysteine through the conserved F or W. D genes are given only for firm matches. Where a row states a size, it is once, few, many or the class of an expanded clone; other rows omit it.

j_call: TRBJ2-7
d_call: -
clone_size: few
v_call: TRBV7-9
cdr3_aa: CASSSGDSTYEQYF
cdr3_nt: TGTGCCAGCAGCTCGGGGGACTCAACCTACGAGCAGTACTTC

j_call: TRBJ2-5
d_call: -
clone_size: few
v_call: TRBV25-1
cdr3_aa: CASSELSSIGQETQYF
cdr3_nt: TGTGCCAGCAGTGAACTGAGTAGTATAGGCCAAGAGACCCAGTACTTC

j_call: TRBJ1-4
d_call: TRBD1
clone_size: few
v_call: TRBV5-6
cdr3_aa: CASSSRMGQHEKLFF
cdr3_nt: TGTGCCAGCAGCTCCCGGATGGGACAGCACGAAAAACTGTTTTTT

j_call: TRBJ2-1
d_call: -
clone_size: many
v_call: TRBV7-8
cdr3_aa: CASSLGVANEQFF
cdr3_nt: TGTGCCAGCAGCTTAGGTGTAGCAAATGAGCAGTTCTTC

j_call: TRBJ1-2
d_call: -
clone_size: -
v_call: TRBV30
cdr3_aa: CAWRPGGYGYTF
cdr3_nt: TGTGCCTGGAGGCCGGGGGGATATGGCTACACCTTC

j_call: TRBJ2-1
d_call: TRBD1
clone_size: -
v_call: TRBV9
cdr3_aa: CASSVRDSSYNEQFF
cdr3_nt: TGTGCCAGCAGCGTCCGGGACAGCTCCTACAATGAGCAGTTCTTC

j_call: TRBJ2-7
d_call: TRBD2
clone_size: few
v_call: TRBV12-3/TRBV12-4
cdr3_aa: CASSLAVLAGLPRFYEQYF
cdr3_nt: TGTGCCAGCAGTTTAGCCGTACTAGCGGGACTCCCTCGTTTCTACGAGCAGTACTTC

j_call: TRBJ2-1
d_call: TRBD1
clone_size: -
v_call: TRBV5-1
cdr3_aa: CASSLVRTGTYNEQFF
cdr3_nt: TGCGCCAGCAGCTTGGTCCGGACAGGGACCTACAATGAGCAGTTCTTC

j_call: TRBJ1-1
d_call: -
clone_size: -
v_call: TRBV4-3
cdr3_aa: CASSQTPRGGLGTEAFF
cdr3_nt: TGCGCCAGCAGCCAGACCCCAAGGGGAGGGCTGGGCACTGAAGCTTTCTTT

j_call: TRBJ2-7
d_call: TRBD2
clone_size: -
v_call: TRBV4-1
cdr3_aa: CASSQGWLAGILEQYF
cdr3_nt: TGCGCCAGCAGCCAAGGATGGCTAGCGGGAATTTTGGAGCAGTACTTC

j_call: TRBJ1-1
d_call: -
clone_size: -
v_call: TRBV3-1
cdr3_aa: CASSLFTLLGTEAFF
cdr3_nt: TGTGCCAGCAGCCTATTCACCCTCCTCGGGACTGAAGCTTTCTTT

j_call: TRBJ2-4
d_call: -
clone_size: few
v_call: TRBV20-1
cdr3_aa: CSARDLGGSGNIQYF
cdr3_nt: TGCAGTGCTAGAGATCTGGGGGGTTCTGGGAACATTCAGTACTTC

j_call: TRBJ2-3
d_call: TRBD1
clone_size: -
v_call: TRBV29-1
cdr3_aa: CSVARGRTDTQYF
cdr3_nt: TGCAGCGTTGCTAGGGGGCGAACGGATACGCAGTATTTT

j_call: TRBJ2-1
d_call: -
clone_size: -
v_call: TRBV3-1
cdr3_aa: CASSQQPSWGQFF
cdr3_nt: TGTGCCAGCAGCCAGCAACCTTCGTGGGGGCAGTTCTTC

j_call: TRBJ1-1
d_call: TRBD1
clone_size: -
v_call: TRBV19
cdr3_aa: CASSLATGDERMNTEAFF
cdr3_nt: TGTGCCAGTAGTCTTGCGACAGGGGATGAGAGGATGAACACTGAAGCTTTCTTT

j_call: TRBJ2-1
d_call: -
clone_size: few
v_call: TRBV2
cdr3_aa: CASSEALLREQFF
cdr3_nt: TGTGCCAGCAGTGAAGCGCTTCTTCGTGAGCAGTTCTTC

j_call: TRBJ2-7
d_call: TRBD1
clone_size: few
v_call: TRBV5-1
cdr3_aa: CASSSQTGGPYEQYF
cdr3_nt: TGCGCCAGCAGCTCGCAGACAGGGGGTCCCTACGAGCAGTACTTC

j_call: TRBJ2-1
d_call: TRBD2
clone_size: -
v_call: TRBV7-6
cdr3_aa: CASSLGLAGGPDNEQFF
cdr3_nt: TGTGCCAGCAGCTTAGGTCTCGCGGGAGGGCCGGATAATGAGCAGTTCTTC

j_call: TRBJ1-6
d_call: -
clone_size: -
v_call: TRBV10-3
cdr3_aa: CAISEEGQRNSPLHF
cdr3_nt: TGTGCCATCAGTGAAGAAGGACAGAGGAATTCACCCCTCCACTTT

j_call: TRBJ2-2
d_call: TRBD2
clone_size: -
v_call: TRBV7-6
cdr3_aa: CASSPRGGRTNTGELFF
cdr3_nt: TGTGCCAGCAGCCCCCGCGGCGGGAGGACTAACACCGGGGAGCTGTTTTTT

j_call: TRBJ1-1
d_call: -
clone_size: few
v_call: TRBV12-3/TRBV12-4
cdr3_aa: CASSFVWGGTEAFF
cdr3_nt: TGTGCCAGCAGTTTTGTATGGGGCGGAACTGAAGCTTTCTTT

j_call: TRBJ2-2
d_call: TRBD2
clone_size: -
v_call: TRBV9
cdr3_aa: CASSVVGGRAPGELFF
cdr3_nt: TGTGCCAGCAGCGTAGTTGGCGGGAGGGCCCCCGGGGAGCTGTTTTTT

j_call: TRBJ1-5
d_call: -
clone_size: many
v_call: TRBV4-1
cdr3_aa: CASSQDTGAGQPQHF
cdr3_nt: TGCGCCAGCAGCCAAGATACGGGGGCGGGTCAGCCCCAGCATTTT

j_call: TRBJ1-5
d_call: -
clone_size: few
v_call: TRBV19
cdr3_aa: CASVISSYGNQPQHF
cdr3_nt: TGTGCCAGCGTCATCTCAAGTTATGGCAATCAGCCCCAGCATTTT

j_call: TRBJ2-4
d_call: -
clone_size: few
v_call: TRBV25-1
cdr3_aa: CASSDPNKNIQYF
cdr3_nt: TGTGCCAGCAGTGACCCCAACAAAAACATTCAGTACTTC

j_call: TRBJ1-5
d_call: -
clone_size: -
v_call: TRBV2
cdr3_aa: CASMTDGYSNQPQHF
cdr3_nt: TGTGCCAGCATGACAGACGGGTATAGCAATCAGCCCCAGCATTTT

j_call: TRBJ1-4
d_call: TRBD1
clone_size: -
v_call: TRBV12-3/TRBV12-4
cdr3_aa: CASSGRQGVANEKLFF
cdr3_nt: TGTGCCAGCAGTGGCAGACAGGGGGTCGCTAATGAAAAACTGTTTTTT

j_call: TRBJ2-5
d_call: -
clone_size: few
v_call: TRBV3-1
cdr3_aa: CASSRSQGMGETQYF
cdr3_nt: TGTGCCAGCAGCCGATCACAGGGAATGGGGGAGACCCAGTACTTC

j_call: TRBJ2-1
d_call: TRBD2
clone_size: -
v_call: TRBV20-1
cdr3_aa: CSARGGRARGSYNEQFF
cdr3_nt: TGCAGTGCTAGGGGGGGGAGGGCCCGGGGCTCCTACAATGAGCAGTTCTTC

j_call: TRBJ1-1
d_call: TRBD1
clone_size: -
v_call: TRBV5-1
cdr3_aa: CASSSGQVDEAFF
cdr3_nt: TGCGCCAGCAGCTCCGGACAGGTGGATGAAGCTTTCTTT

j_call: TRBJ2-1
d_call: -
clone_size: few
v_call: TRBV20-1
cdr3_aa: CSARWSSLDEQFF
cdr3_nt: TGCAGTGCTAGATGGAGTAGCTTGGATGAGCAGTTCTTC

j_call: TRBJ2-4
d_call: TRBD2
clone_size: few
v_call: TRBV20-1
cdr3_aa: CSALSGGAKNIQYF
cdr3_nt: TGCAGTGCTCTAAGCGGGGGGGCCAAAAACATTCAGTACTTC

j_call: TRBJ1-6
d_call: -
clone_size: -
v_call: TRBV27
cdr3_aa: CASGRGGFNSPLHF
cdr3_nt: TGTGCCAGCGGCCGGGGTGGGTTCAATTCACCCCTCCACTTT

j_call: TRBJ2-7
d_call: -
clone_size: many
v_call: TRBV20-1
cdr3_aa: CSARWRTNEQYF
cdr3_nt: TGCAGTGCTAGATGGCGAACCAACGAGCAGTACTTC

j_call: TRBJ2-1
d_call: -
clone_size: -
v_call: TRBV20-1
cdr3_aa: CSARWGRNEQFF
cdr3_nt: TGCAGTGCTCGATGGGGCAGAAATGAGCAGTTCTTC

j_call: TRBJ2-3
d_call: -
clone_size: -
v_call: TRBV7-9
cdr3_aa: CASSLQAGVSTQYF
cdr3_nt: TGTGCCAGCAGCTTACAGGCAGGGGTATCTACGCAGTATTTT

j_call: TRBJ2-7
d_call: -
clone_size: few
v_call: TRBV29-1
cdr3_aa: CSVEREGAEQYF
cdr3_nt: TGCAGCGTTGAACGGGAAGGGGCCGAGCAGTACTTC

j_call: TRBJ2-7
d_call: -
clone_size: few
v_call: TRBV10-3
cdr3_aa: CAISESIVPEQYF
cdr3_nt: TGTGCCATCAGTGAGTCGATAGTCCCCGAGCAGTACTTC

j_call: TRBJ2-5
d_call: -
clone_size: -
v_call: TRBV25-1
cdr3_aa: CASSESLKRETQYF
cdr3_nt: TGTGCCAGCAGTGAAAGTCTTAAGAGGGAGACCCAGTACTTC

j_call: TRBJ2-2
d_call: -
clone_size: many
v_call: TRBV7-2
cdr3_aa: CASSFRNTGELFF
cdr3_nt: TGTGCCAGCAGTTTCCGGAACACCGGGGAGCTGTTTTTT

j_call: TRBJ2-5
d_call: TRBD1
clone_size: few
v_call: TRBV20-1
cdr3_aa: CSAREQGRKRETQYF
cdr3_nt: TGCAGTGCTAGAGAACAGGGGCGTAAGCGGGAGACCCAGTACTTC

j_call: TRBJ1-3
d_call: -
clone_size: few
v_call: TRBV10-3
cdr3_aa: CAINAVSGNTIYF
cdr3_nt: TGTGCCATCAACGCCGTCTCTGGAAACACCATATATTTT